A single sample gave rise to the 26 T cell receptor beta chains below, sequenced in a study of identical twins (dated by TCRdb to about 2016). The receptor library was made with 5' RACE. These reads were obtained on an Illumina HiSeq 2000. TCRdb reran the public reads through fastp at Q25 and MiXCR, keeping productive beta chains. Rows are combined by CDR3 protein, so each entry shows the most common genes and DNA. Counted in this sample were 520,000 or so distinct CDR3 sequences; less than 25% of them appeared once. Around 0.91% of the sample belongs to the ten largest clones. These data also featured in a second study, about T cells expressing NK-cell markers.

Sequenced material: CD4+ T cells sorted from blood. Receptors were obtained from a young woman in good health.

The gene calls are TRBV6-1 and TRBJ2-1, with D tentatively TRBD1 or TRBD2 (6 bases each). Germline loops: CDR1 MNHNS, CDR2 SASEGT. The CDR3 has 15 residues. The V gene lost 8 bases and the J gene lost 4 bases, with 18 bases spanning the gap. The CDR3 region has the DNA TGTGCCAGCGGGCCCGGGGGCAATTATTACAATGAGCAGTTCTTC. Translated, it gives CASGPGGNYYNEQFF.

The V and J genes are TRBV5-1 and TRBJ2-2; D possibly uses TRBD1 or TRBD2 (6 bases each). Trimming shortened V by 2 bases and J by 5 bases, and 13 bases separated the two germline ends. Looked up from germline, CDR1 is SGHRS and CDR2 is YFSETQ. The CDR3 has 15 residues. This chain's CDR3 is CASSLQGGGTGELFF. For the CDR3, the DNA is TGCGCCAGCAGCTTACAGGGAGGCGGGACCGGGGAGCTGTTTTTT.

The gene calls are TRBV9 and TRBJ2-1; 10 bases are shared with TRBD2. V was clipped by 3 bases and J by 0 bases; unmatched bases: 3. CDR1 and CDR2 (germline): SGDLS, YYNGEE. The CDR3 contains 16 residues. The CDR3 region has the DNA TGTGCCAGCAGCGCGGCTAGCGGGAGCTCCTACAATGAGCAGTTCTTC. Its protein is CASSAASGSSYNEQFF.

This clonotype appeared once. The chain employs TRBV12-3 or TRBV12-4 and TRBJ1-5; TRBD1 matches 7 bases. The CDR3 is 14 amino acids. V trimming: 2 bases; J trimming: 3 bases; junction bases outside the gene matches: 1. The CDR3 DNA follows: TGTGCCAGCAGTTTAAAGGGGGCCAATCAGCCCCAGCATTTT. It translates to CASSLKGANQPQHF.

The V and J genes are TRBV5-6 and TRBJ2-7, with a tentative D call TRBD2 (6 bases). Germline CDR1 is SGHDT and CDR2 is YYEEEE. Trimming shortened V by 1 base and J by 4 bases, and 18 bases separated the two germline ends. CDR3 length equals 16 residues. CDR3 amino acids: CASSLLFLDGRYEQYF. CDR3 coding DNA: TGTGCCAGCAGCTTGTTGTTTCTGGACGGGAGATACGAGCAGTACTTC.

The gene calls are TRBV11-3 and TRBJ2-1, with TRBD1 identical over 8 bases. Germline lookup yields CDR1 SGHNT and CDR2 YENEEA. J was trimmed by 3 bases and V by 5 bases; bases with no gene match: 6. The CDR3 totals 15 residues. CDR3 sequence (DNA): TGTGCCAGCAGCCCTGACAGGGGATTCTACAATGAGCAGTTCTTC. Protein sequence: CASSPDRGFYNEQFF.

This chain connects TRBV7-2 to TRBJ2-2; TRBD2 aligns across 7 bases. CDR3 size: 15 residues. V lost 5 bases and J lost 7; bases outside the gene matches: 10. The germline V gene encodes CDR1 SGHTA and CDR2 FQGNSA. This CDR3 reads CASSPRTSWGGELFF. For the CDR3, the DNA is TGTGCCAGCAGCCCCCGGACTAGTTGGGGCGGGGAGCTGTTTTTT.

V gene TRBV5-6 combines with J gene TRBJ2-4, with D unresolved. Germline CDR1 is SGHDT and CDR2 is YYEEEE. The CDR3 is 15 amino acids. Trimming cost V 7 bases and J 1 base, with 15 bases left between them. CDR3 loop: CASATSRLAKNIQYF. In nucleotides, the CDR3 is TGTGCCAGCGCAACTTCCAGGCTGGCCAAAAACATTCAGTACTTC.

The rearrangement uses TRBV12-3 or TRBV12-4 and TRBJ1-5, with 9 bases identical to TRBD1. This CDR3 is 12 amino acids long. The V segment lost 6 bases and the J segment 9 bases; nucleotides outside the gene matches: 3. CDR3: CASRQTGGPQHF. CDR3 DNA: TGTGCCAGCAGACAGACAGGGGGGCCCCAGCATTTT.

The rearrangement uses TRBV5-6 and TRBJ1-6, with TRBD1 matching 8 bases. In germline, CDR1 is SGHDT, CDR2 YYEEEE. The CDR3 is 15 residues long. V dropped 4 bases and J dropped 7; count of bases not matched to a gene: 7. The CDR3 coding sequence is TGTGCCAGCAGCGACGGACAGGGACTAAATTCACCCCTCCACTTT. As protein: CASSDGQGLNSPLHF.

This clonotype showed up just a few times. V and J are TRBV5-1 and TRBJ1-2; D is possibly TRBD1 (5 bases). CDR3 length: 14 residues. Trimming stripped 4 bases from V and 6 bases from J, with 16 bases between. Looked up from germline, CDR1 is SGHRS and CDR2 is YFSETQ. The CDR3 coding sequence is TGCGCCAGCAGCCCGGCCGGGACGTCCAATGGCTACACCTTC. Its protein product is CASSPAGTSNGYTF.

The chain recombines TRBV15 with TRBJ2-1; 8 positions agree with TRBD1. Germline assignment: CDR1 LNHNV and CDR2 YYDKDF (reference sequence). This CDR3 has 16 amino acids. V gave up 3 bases and J gave up 6 bases; unmatched junction bases: 10. CDR3: CATSRGSGQGSNEQFF. The DNA of the CDR3 is TGTGCCACCAGCAGGGGCTCTGGACAGGGAAGCAATGAGCAGTTCTTC.

Many counts were recorded for this clonotype. The chain combines TRBV12-3 or TRBV12-4 with TRBJ2-1, with D unclear. V lost 1 base to trimming and J lost 0 bases, with 7 bases between them. CDR3 size: 15 residues. The CDR3 is CASSLGWSSYNEQFF. CDR3 in DNA: TGTGCCAGCAGTTTAGGCTGGAGCTCCTACAATGAGCAGTTCTTC.

The chain carries TRBV4-3 and TRBJ1-1; D not certain. The germline V gene has CDR1 LGHNA and CDR2 YSLEER. The V end lost 3 bases, the J end lost 3 bases, and 11 bases lay between the germline ends. The CDR3 is 14 residues long. CDR3 protein: CASSQDGRDTEAFF. The DNA of the CDR3 is TGCGCCAGCAGCCAGGACGGCCGGGACACTGAAGCTTTCTTT.

The chain uses TRBV20-1 and TRBJ2-3; tentatively, D is TRBD2 (5 bases). Germline-derived CDR1 and CDR2 are DFQATT and SNEGSKA (reference sequence). Trimming pared 6 bases from V and 10 bases from J, leaving 26 bases between. The CDR3 has 15 residues. The CDR3 DNA reads TGCAGTGCCATAATCGCGGCGGGTCCCTCCGGAGCGCAGTATTTT. It yields the protein CSAIIAAGPSGAQYF.

This clonotype was seen more than once but under ten times. The V and J genes are TRBV6-2 or TRBV6-3 and TRBJ1-1, with 7 bases that match TRBD1. Germline CDR1 and CDR2: MNHEY and SVGEGT. The CDR3 covers 13 residues. Trimming removed 8 bases from V and 5 bases from J; junction bases left unmatched: 8. DNA for the CDR3: TGTGCCAGCGGGGACGAGACAGGGACTGAAGCTTTCTTT. Amino acids: CASGDETGTEAFF.

The V call is TRBV9, the J call TRBJ2-3; 7 bases agree with TRBD2. This CDR3 spans 14 amino acids. CDR1 and CDR2 from the germline V gene are SGDLS and YYNGEE. V lost 0 bases and J lost 3; bases outside the gene matches: 1. The CDR3 region is CASSVDGGTDTQYF. Written as DNA, the CDR3 is TGTGCCAGCAGCGTAGACGGGGGGACAGATACGCAGTATTTT.

This clonotype was observed at least ten times. This chain joins TRBV5-1 and TRBJ1-1; D ambiguous. The CDR3 runs 14 residues. Between the trimmed V and J ends, which lost 4 bases and 1 base, there was a span of 11 bases. Germline V lookup: CDR1 SGHRS, CDR2 YFSETQ. CDR3 loop: CASSRQPENTEAFF. The CDR3 nucleotides read TGCGCCAGCAGCCGGCAGCCGGAGAACACTGAAGCTTTCTTT.

This clonotype was observed at least ten times. The chain is built from TRBV5-1 and TRBJ2-7, with a tentative D call TRBD1 (5 bases). V lost 6 bases to trimming and J lost 2 bases, with 15 bases between them. CDR3 length equals 14 residues. The germline V gene encodes CDR1 SGHRS and CDR2 YFSETQ. The CDR3 coding sequence is TGCGCCAGCAACCTAGGACACGGAGCCTACGAGCAGTACTTC. Its translation: CASNLGHGAYEQYF.

This clonotype was seen a few times. This sequence joins TRBV6-1 and TRBJ2-1; 10 bases agree with TRBD2. This CDR3 has 15 residues. V shed 5 bases and J 4 bases; nucleotides not matched to a gene: 5. Per the germline V gene, CDR1 is MNHNS and CDR2 is SASEGT. For the CDR3, the DNA is TGTGCCAGCAGTCTAAGCGGGAGGGGTTACAATGAGCAGTTCTTC. Its translation is CASSLSGRGYNEQFF.

There are many counts of this clonotype. The rearrangement uses TRBV4-3 and TRBJ2-7; tentatively, D is TRBD1 (5 bases). CDR3 size: 13 residues. The germline V gene has CDR1 LGHNA and CDR2 YSLEER. Between the trimmed V and J ends, which lost 4 bases and 4 bases, there was a span of 11 bases. The CDR3 sequence is CASSPRQTYEQYF. The CDR3 bases are TGCGCCAGCAGCCCCCGACAGACTTACGAGCAGTACTTC.

The V call is TRBV20-1, the J call TRBJ2-5; unclear D gene. The CDR3 length is 13 residues. Germline V gene lookup returns CDR1 DFQATT and CDR2 SNEGSKA (reference sequence). Trimming took 4 bases from V and 1 from J, leaving 10 bases between them. The CDR3 DNA follows: TGCAGTGCTACTATAGGTCCCCAAGAGACCCAGTACTTC. It translates to CSATIGPQETQYF.

This clonotype was counted between two and nine times. The chain employs TRBV7-8 and TRBJ2-2; the match to TRBD2 covers 13 bases. CDR3 size: 17 residues. The germline V gene has CDR1 SGHVS and CDR2 FQNEAQ. V shed 2 bases and J 7 bases; nucleotides not matched to a gene: 7. The CDR3 loop reads CASSLPGLAGADGELFF. Here the CDR3 DNA reads TGTGCCAGCAGCTTACCCGGACTAGCGGGAGCGGACGGGGAGCTGTTTTTT.

This clonotype occurred a few times. V usage is TRBV11-2 and J usage is TRBJ2-7, with 10 bases fitting TRBD2. The CDR3 covers 16 residues. Germline V CDR1 and CDR2: SGHAT, FQNNGV. The V and J ends lost 5 bases and 4 bases, in that order; junction bases with no gene match: 11. CDR3 residues: CASSAQLAGSRYEQYF. CDR3 coding DNA: TGTGCCAGCAGCGCTCAACTAGCGGGATCGAGGTACGAGCAGTACTTC. Looking up the rest from reference TRBV11-2 and TRBJ2-7 gives the full variable domain: EAGVAQSPRYKIIEKRQSVAFWCNPISGHATLYWYQQILGQGPKLLIQFQNNGVVDDSQLPKDRFSAERLKGVDSTLKIQPAKLEDSAVYLCASSAQLAGSRYEQYFGPGTRLTVT.

The J gene is TRBJ2-7, the V gene TRBV12-3 or TRBV12-4; D is ambiguous. CDR3 length: 16 amino acids. Deletions cut 5 bases from V and 0 bases from J, with 17 bases between. In DNA, the CDR3 is TGTGCCAGCAGTAGGCTTTCGGGCGCCCTCTCCTACGAGCAGTACTTC. Its translation is CASSRLSGALSYEQYF.

This clonotype was counted a few times. This chain joins TRBV20-1 and TRBJ2-7; the match to TRBD1 covers 7 bases. The germline V gene encodes CDR1 DFQATT and CDR2 SNEGSKA (reference sequence). V trimming: 4 bases; J trimming: 0 bases; junction bases outside the gene matches: 6. The CDR3 runs to 14 residues. CDR3 DNA sequence: TGCAGTGCTATCGAGGGGGCCTACTCCTACGAGCAGTACTTC. Its translation is CSAIEGAYSYEQYF.